This T cell receptor beta chain was observed in a study of cytomegalovirus exposure and HLA in healthy donors. V trimming: 0 bases; J trimming: 2 bases; junction bases outside the gene matches: 1. Germline-derived CDR1 and CDR2 are PRHDT and FYEKMQ (reference sequence). This CDR3 region has 15 residues. Use of 60 Vbeta and 13 Jbeta primers characterized the PCR. Sequencing was performed with immunoSEQ multiplex PCR; in TCRdb, only in-frame clones are kept and a portion is missing. Of 150,000 or so clones listed, around 70% are singletons. This clone has just one count. The chain combines TRBV13 with TRBJ1-2, with 9 bases fitting TRBD1. This clonotype was obtained from a young man in good health and CMV-seropositive. The sample taken for sequencing was PBMCs. DNA of the CDR3: TGTGCCAGCAGCTTAGGGACAGGGGGAAACTATGGCTACACCTTC. Translated, it gives CASSLGTGGNYGYTF.